This T cell receptor beta chain appears in the sequencing data of a study of shared clonotypes between healthy human individuals. Study observations and caveats: Researchers sampled only blood; tissue repertoires likely differ. It was expected that sequencing depth would affect clonotype sharing among donors.

As to this clone: Its target is unknown.

Ten immunoSEQ deep assay plates were used to sequence unsorted PBMC DNA. This table comes from immunoSEQ multiplex PCR, and its TCRdb copy is limited to in-frame clones, with some not included. The sample records roughly 510,000 clones, nearly 80% being singletons. This CDR3 spans 17 amino acids. Trimming removed 3 bases at V and 3 bases at J, with 18 bases between. Per the germline V gene, CDR1 is SGHRS and CDR2 is YFSETQ. The chain couples TRBV5-1 to TRBJ2-2; D possibly corresponds to TRBD2 (6 bases). The clonotype originates from a woman in her 40s in good health. Some clones in this sample may be carry-over from other donors' samples. Source material: PBMCs. CDR3 region: CASSSHGVAEDTGELFF. The DNA of the CDR3 is TGCGCCAGCAGCTCCCATGGGGTAGCGGAGGACACCGGGGAGCTGTTTTTT.